This TCR beta chain was sequenced during a study of control samples from healthy donors and cancer patients. This table comes from immunoSEQ multiplex PCR, and its TCRdb copy is limited to in-frame clones, with some not included. Here the sample spans 170,000 or so clones, nearly 90% being singletons. Sequenced sample: blood. This TCR was sampled from a woman between 50 and 59 years old in good health.

The CDR3 region is CATMPGTSGRNEQFF. In nucleotides, the CDR3 is TGTGCCACCATGCCCGGGACTAGCGGCCGCAATGAGCAGTTCTTC. This rearrangement joins TRBV24-1 to TRBJ2-1, with 11 bases identical to TRBD2. Germline CDR1 is KGHDR and CDR2 is SFDVKD. After removal of 8 bases from V and 6 bases from J, the junction contained 8 bases not matched to a gene. The CDR3 contains 15 residues.